This TCR beta chain was captured in a study of T cells after yellow fever vaccination. General observations from the study: Weaker overall was a secondary response that nonetheless peaked faster, on day 5 versus 15. Post-booster samples contained most primary-vaccination clones (around 96% CD4, about 85% CD8).

The TCR cDNA carried a universal primer site and UMIs from 5'RACE template switching. TCRdb processed the 5' RACE reads anew with MiXCR; each CDR3 protein has one entry. Here the sample spans 450,000 to 650,000 distinct CDR3 sequences, 20% to 25% being singletons. As for this clonotype: The antigen is not known.

V was clipped by 2 bases and J by 1 base, with 9 bases between them. The CDR3 runs 14 residues. Germline V CDR1 and CDR2: LNHDA, SQIVND (reference sequence). This sample comprised PBMCs, obtained roughly 23 days after the first yellow fever vaccination. The rearrangement joins TRBV19 to TRBJ2-7, with no clear D. The sequence was obtained from a young man who received the YFV17D yellow fever vaccine. CDR3 nucleotides: TGTGCCAGTAGTATAAATGGGCTTTCCTACGAGCAGTACGTC. Protein product: CASSINGLSYEQYV.